This TCR beta chain emerged from a study of blood T cells in healthy people across ages. Looked up from germline, CDR1 is SGHKS and CDR2 is YYEKEE (reference sequence). V lost 1 base and J lost 14; bases outside the gene matches: 11. The CDR3 length is 14 residues. With a J-beta primer mix and a sample-barcoded 5' primer, a second PCR ran about 6 to 11 cycles. TCRdb independently ran MiXCR on the 5' RACE reads; one entry per CDR3 protein. The data hold some 1.6 million distinct CDR3 sequences, with about 35% observed a single time. Study-level findings and limits: Changes in expanded clonotypes were possibly confounded, as the CMV status of donors was unknown.

The sample providers were healthy Caucasian people from Russia, aged about 6 to 100. RNA extraction gave at least 5 micrograms of total RNA per sample. In this sample, this clonotype turned up a few times. Its antigen remains unknown. Sequenced input: blood. The sequence was obtained from a woman in her twenties or thirties in good health. V and J are TRBV5-5 and TRBJ2-1; 8 nucleotides agree with TRBD2. The chain's CDR3 is CASSLSFGGGMEFF. CDR3 sequence (DNA): TGTGCCAGCAGCTTGAGCTTTGGCGGGGGGATGGAGTTCTTC.